The text below deals with one T cell receptor beta chain. TCRdb's copy holds only in-frame clones and misses some; the assay was immunoSEQ multiplex PCR. The sample lists 28,000 or so clones; 85% to 90% were seen once. The CDR3 length is 17 residues. The V and J ends lost 4 bases and 0 bases, in that order; junction bases with no gene match: 3. Germline CDR1 reads LNHDA; CDR2 reads SQIVND (reference sequence). The data belong to a study of lymphopenia after photon versus proton radiotherapy. This chain links TRBV19 with TRBJ2-6; 10 nucleotides line up with TRBD1. Sequencing used peripheral blood, obtained from a patient treated with photon-based radiotherapy. This receptor was obtained from a man aged 30 to 39 with gastric cancer. The CDR3 here is CASSKGQGPSGANVLTF. DNA of the CDR3: TGTGCCAGTAGTAAGGGACAGGGGCCCTCTGGGGCCAACGTCCTGACTTTC.